The rows below give T cell receptor beta chains drawn from one sample of a study of T cell responses to AZD1222 COVID-19 vaccine. Assay: immunoSEQ multiplex PCR; the TCRdb copy retains only in-frame clones and omits some. The sample lists tens of thousands of clones, roughly 89% occurring once. The specimen was peripheral blood, collected on day 0 of AZD1222 vaccination. The receptors were gathered from an adult in good health. CDR3s include the opening cysteine and the closing phenylalanine or tryptophan. D genes are given only for firm matches. The size field is filled for only some rows; it gives once, few, many or a size class.

j_call	v_call	d_call	clone_size	cdr3_nt	cdr3_aa
TRBJ2-7	TRBV11-3	.	.	TGTGCCAGCAGCGAGACCGGCTACGAGCAGTACTTC	CASSETGYEQYF
TRBJ1-3	TRBV6-6	.	.	TGTGCCAGCAGTTTACTTGCAGTGTCCTCTGGAAACACCATATATTTT	CASSLLAVSSGNTIYF
TRBJ2-4	TRBV5-4	TRBD2	once	TGTGCCAGCAGCTCGCATTCCTCTAGCGGGATCCTAGCCAAAAACATTCAGTACTTC	CASSSHSSSGILAKNIQYF
TRBJ2-7	TRBV29-1	.	.	TGCAGCGTTGAAGTTAGGAACTACGAGCAGTACTTC	CSVEVRNYEQYF
TRBJ2-2	TRBV6-5	.	.	TGTGCCAGCAGGATGGGGGACGAATTATTCGGGGAGCTGTTTTTT	CASRMGDELFGELFF
TRBJ1-1	TRBV4-1	.	.	TGCGCCAGCAGCCAAGTCTTGAACACTGAAGCTTTCTTT	CASSQVLNTEAFF
TRBJ1-1	TRBV19	.	.	TGTGCCAGTAGTCCGGGACCGGGGAGAGGCACTGAAGCTTTCTTT	CASSPGPGRGTEAFF
TRBJ2-7	TRBV19	TRBD1	once	TGTGCCAGTAGGAAGGAGACAGGGGCTTTCTACGAGCAGTACTTC	CASRKETGAFYEQYF
TRBJ2-2	TRBV7-9	.	.	TGTGCCAGCAGCCCCGACAGGAGGAACACCGGGGAGCTGTTTTTT	CASSPDRRNTGELFF
TRBJ1-6	TRBV5-1	TRBD1	.	TGCGCCAGCAGCCTACGGGGACAGGGGGATGAATCACCCCTCCACTTT	CASSLRGQGDESPLHF
TRBJ2-7	TRBV6-5	TRBD1	.	TGTGCCTCACAGGGGGGCCTCGAGGACGAGCAGTACTTC	CASQGGLEDEQYF
TRBJ1-2	TRBV19	.	.	TGTGCCAGTAGTATGATGGACTTCTATGGCTACACCTTC	CASSMMDFYGYTF
TRBJ2-1	TRBV5-6	.	.	TGTGCCAGCAGCTTGGACACTGGACCCTACAATGAGCAGTTCTTC	CASSLDTGPYNEQFF
TRBJ2-5	TRBV7-2	.	.	TGTGCCAGCAGCTTAGGAGTAGACACCCAAGAGACCCAGTACTTC	CASSLGVDTQETQYF
TRBJ2-7	TRBV10-3	TRBD2	.	TGTGCCACCGAGGCGGGAGGAAAGGGGACCTACGAGCAGTACTTC	CATEAGGKGTYEQYF
TRBJ1-5	TRBV15	.	.	TGTGCCACCAGCAGAGACAGTAGCAATCAGCCCCAGCATTTT	CATSRDSSNQPQHF
TRBJ2-7	TRBV5-4	TRBD2	.	TGTGCCAGCAGCTTCGCCGCGGGGGGGTTGTACGAGCAGTACTTC	CASSFAAGGLYEQYF
TRBJ2-7	TRBV10-3	TRBD1	.	TGTGCCATCAGTGAGAAAGGCAGGGGGCCTTCCTACGAGCAGTACTTC	CAISEKGRGPSYEQYF
TRBJ2-5	TRBV11-3	.	.	TGTGCCAGCAGCTTAGGTGACAGCCTATGGGAAGAGACCCAGTACTTC	CASSLGDSLWEETQYF
TRBJ2-3	TRBV19	.	few	TGTGCCAGTAGTTCCCGGGAAGATACGCAGTATTTT	CASSSREDTQYF
TRBJ1-4	TRBV11-2	TRBD1	.	TGTGCCAGCAGCTTATCAGGGGGACAAAAACTGTTTTTT	CASSLSGGQKLFF
TRBJ1-1	TRBV6-6	TRBD1	.	TGTGCCAGCAATAAGGGACAGGGGGAGACTGAAGCTTTCTTT	CASNKGQGETEAFF
TRBJ1-1	TRBV19	.	.	TGTGCCAGTAGTGAAGTTGGGGGCACTGAAGCTTTCTTT	CASSEVGGTEAFF
TRBJ2-1	TRBV18	.	.	TGTGCCAGCTCACCACCCTCAGGAACGATCTCCTACAATGAGCAGTTCTTC	CASSPPSGTISYNEQFF
TRBJ1-4	TRBV4-1	.	.	TGCGCCAGCAGCCACATGGGGCGGGATGAAAAACTGTTTTTT	CASSHMGRDEKLFF
TRBJ1-1	TRBV5-6	TRBD1	.	TGTGCCAGCAGCTACGGGACAGGGCACGCTGAAGCTTTCTTT	CASSYGTGHAEAFF
TRBJ2-2	TRBV7-9	TRBD1	.	TGTGCCAGCAGAGGGACAGTCACCGGGGAGCTGTTTTTT	CASRGTVTGELFF
TRBJ1-4	TRBV29-1	.	.	TGCAGCGTTGCGGCCCGACTTAATGAAAAACTGTTTTTT	CSVAARLNEKLFF
TRBJ1-6	TRBV5-8	TRBD1	few	TGTGCCAGCAGCTTTGACAGGGGGCGAATTAATTCACCCCTCCACTTT	CASSFDRGRINSPLHF
TRBJ1-1	TRBV7-9	.	.	TGTGCCAGCAGCTTAGGACCTCACACTGAAGCTTTCTTT	CASSLGPHTEAFF
TRBJ2-3	TRBV6-2/TRBV6-3	TRBD2	.	TGTGCCAGCAGTTTGATGACTAGCGGGATAGATACGCAGTATTTT	CASSLMTSGIDTQYF
TRBJ1-2	TRBV4-3	.	.	TGCGCCAGCAGCCAAACAGCTAACTATGGCTACACCTTC	CASSQTANYGYTF
TRBJ1-4	TRBV6-5	.	.	TGTGCCAGCAGTTACGGGAGGGAGCAGGAAAAACTGTTTTTT	CASSYGREQEKLFF
TRBJ2-3	TRBV2	TRBD2	.	TGTGCCAGCAACCTAGCGGGTCCCACAGATACGCAGTATTTT	CASNLAGPTDTQYF
TRBJ1-2	TRBV4-1	.	.	TGCGCCAGCAGCCAAGAAGGGGACGGGGAGGGGTCCTATGGCTACACCTTC	CASSQEGDGEGSYGYTF
TRBJ2-7	TRBV5-1	TRBD2	.	TGCGCCAGCAGCTTGGCCGCGGGGGAAACCTACGAGCAGTACTTC	CASSLAAGETYEQYF
TRBJ2-7	TRBV28	TRBD1	.	TGTGCCAGCAGTTCGGGACAGACGAACTACGAGCAGTACTTC	CASSSGQTNYEQYF
TRBJ2-5	TRBV27	.	.	TGTGCCAGCAGTTCCCGACGGGAAGGGGAGACCCAGTACTTC	CASSSRREGETQYF
TRBJ2-1	TRBV7-2	.	.	TGTGCCAGCAGCCCGGGGCAGGGGGGTTACAATGAGCAGTTCTTC	CASSPGQGGYNEQFF
TRBJ2-4	TRBV19	.	.	TGTGCCAGTAGTATGTACCAAAGGGGCAAAAACATTCAGTACTTC	CASSMYQRGKNIQYF
TRBJ1-1	TRBV5-1	.	.	TGCGCCAGCACCCGGGACCTCGGCGAAGCTTTCTTT	CASTRDLGEAFF
TRBJ1-5	TRBV6-6	TRBD1	.	TGTGCCAGCAGTGACAGGGTGAGCCAGCCCCAGCATTTT	CASSDRVSQPQHF
TRBJ2-3	TRBV5-1	.	.	TGCGCCAGCAGCTTAAATCGAGTTACAGATACGCAGTATTTT	CASSLNRVTDTQYF
TRBJ2-2	TRBV2	.	.	TGTGCCAGCAGTGGGGCTAGCCATACCGGGGAGCTGTTTTTT	CASSGASHTGELFF
TRBJ2-7	TRBV27	.	.	TGTGCCAGCAGTTTATCGGGTCGCGCCGAGCAGTACTTC	CASSLSGRAEQYF
TRBJ1-2	TRBV9	TRBD1	.	TGTGCCAGCAGCGTTTGGGACAGGGAGGCCTATGGCTACACCTTC	CASSVWDREAYGYTF
TRBJ2-7	TRBV6-5	.	.	TGTGCCAGCACCGCCTCCACGAGGTACGAGCAGTACTTC	CASTASTRYEQYF
TRBJ1-6	TRBV6-5	.	.	TGTGCCAGCAGATCCCCCCGGGGATTAAATTCACCCCTCCACTTT	CASRSPRGLNSPLHF
TRBJ2-5	TRBV2	.	.	TGTGCCAGCCAGCCAGGGGGCGGGAGGAAGGAGACCCAGTACTTC	CASQPGGGRKETQYF
TRBJ2-5	TRBV2	TRBD1	.	TGTGCCAGCAGTTCGGCCGGGACAGGGGGGGAGACCCAGTACTTC	CASSSAGTGGETQYF
TRBJ1-6	TRBV2	.	medium-sized	TGTGCCAGCAGTGAAACCGGGGCCCCCCTCCACTTT	CASSETGAPLHF
TRBJ2-5	TRBV7-9	.	.	TGTGCCAGCGGCCCTGGGGGGATACAAGAGACCCAGTACTTC	CASGPGGIQETQYF
TRBJ2-7	TRBV2	.	.	TGTGCCAGCAGTGCTGACGGGAGTCGGTCCTACGAGCAGTACTTC	CASSADGSRSYEQYF
TRBJ2-7	TRBV19	.	.	TGTGCCAGTAGTATCCGGGATCCTCCCTACGAGCAGTACTTC	CASSIRDPPYEQYF
TRBJ2-3	TRBV29-1	.	.	TGCAGCGTTGGTACCGGGATCCCAGATACGCAGTATTTT	CSVGTGIPDTQYF
TRBJ2-1	TRBV7-8	TRBD1	.	TGTGCCAGCAGCCCCGGACAGGGGTTCCGCAATGAGCAGTTCTTC	CASSPGQGFRNEQFF
TRBJ2-5	TRBV2	.	.	TGTGCCAGCAGTTGGGGCGGCGGGGAGACCCAGTACTTC	CASSWGGGETQYF
TRBJ2-5	TRBV15	.	.	TGTGCCACCAGCAGCGCCCAAGAGACCCAGTACTTC	CATSSAQETQYF
TRBJ2-7	TRBV7-9	.	.	TGTGCCAGCAGCTCCCTGAGGGGCGAAATCCACGAGCAGTACTTC	CASSSLRGEIHEQYF
TRBJ2-1	TRBV30	TRBD2	.	TGTGCCTGGACTGGGAGACTAGCGGGGGGGTCCCGACTTTTGCGGCAGTTCTTC	CAWTGRLAGGSRLLRQFF